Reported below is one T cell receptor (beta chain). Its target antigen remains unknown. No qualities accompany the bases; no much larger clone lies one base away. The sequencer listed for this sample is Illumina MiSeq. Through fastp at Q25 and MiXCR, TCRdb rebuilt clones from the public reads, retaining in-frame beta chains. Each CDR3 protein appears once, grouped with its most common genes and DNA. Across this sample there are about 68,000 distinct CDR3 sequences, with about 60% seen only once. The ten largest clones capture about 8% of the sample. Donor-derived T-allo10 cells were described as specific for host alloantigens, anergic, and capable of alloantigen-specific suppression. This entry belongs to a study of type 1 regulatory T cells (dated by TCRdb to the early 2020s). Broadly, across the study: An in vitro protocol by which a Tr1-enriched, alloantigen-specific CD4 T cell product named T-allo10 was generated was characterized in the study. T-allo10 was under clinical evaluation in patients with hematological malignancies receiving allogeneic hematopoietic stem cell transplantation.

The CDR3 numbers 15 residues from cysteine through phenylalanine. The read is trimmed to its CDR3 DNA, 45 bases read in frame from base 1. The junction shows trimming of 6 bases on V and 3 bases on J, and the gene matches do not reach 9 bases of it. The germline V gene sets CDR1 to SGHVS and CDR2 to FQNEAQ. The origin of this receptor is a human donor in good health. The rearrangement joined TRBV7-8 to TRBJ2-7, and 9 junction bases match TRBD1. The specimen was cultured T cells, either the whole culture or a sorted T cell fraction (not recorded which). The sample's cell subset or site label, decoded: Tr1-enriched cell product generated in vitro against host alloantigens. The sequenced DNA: TGTGCCAGCAGACTCTCCGGGACAGGGAGCTACGAGCAGTACTTC. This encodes CASRLSGTGSYEQYF.